This TCR beta chain was captured by sequencing in a study of shared clonotypes between healthy human individuals. Overall study findings and caveats: Naive subsets, compared against memory subsets, generally had larger estimated richness values. Rarefaction showed sorted-subset sequencing was incomplete despite large depth.

Profiling relied on immunoSEQ multiplex PCR, and the TCRdb table lists in-frame clones only, not all of them. This sample has about 1.4 million clones; roughly 96% occur once, and the top ten carry more than 0.9%. This CDR3 has 13 amino acids. V lost 1 base, J lost 4 bases, and 8 bases lay in between. CDR1 and CDR2 from the germline V gene are SEHNR and FQNEAQ (reference sequence). Comments on this clone: Its antigen is as yet unknown.

The gene calls are TRBV7-9 and TRBJ2-7; D is unresolved. The TCR comes from a young man in good health. Sample: naive CD4+ T cells sorted from blood. Documented subset: CD45RA+ positively selected. The CDR3 nucleotides read TGTGCCAGCAGCTTAGGGTCTACTTACGAGCAGTACTTC. Translation: CASSLGSTYEQYF.